The sequence of this TCR beta chain was determined in a study of OX40 agonist ivuxolimab in advanced cancers. Autoimmune disease history or systemic immunosuppression disqualified patients. Germline V CDR1 and CDR2: SGHTA, FQGNSA. The V gene lost 0 bases and the J gene lost 3 bases, with 15 bases spanning the gap. The CDR3 runs 17 residues. This clone was observed a single time. Repertoires were generated with immunoSEQ multiplex PCR, while TCRdb's copy carries only in-frame clones and drops some. The sample yields 45,000 to 55,000 clones, under 90% seen once. The chain is built from TRBV7-2 and TRBJ2-1; D tentatively fits TRBD1 or TRBD2 (5 bases each). The TCR sequence derives from an adult with an advanced solid tumor such as melanoma, head and neck, liver or kidney cancer. The sample in question was CD4+ or CD8+ T cells sorted from blood, obtained in a trial of the OX40 agonist ivuxolimab. This chain's CDR3 is CASSLAGPGRDYNEQFF. Here the CDR3 DNA reads TGTGCCAGCAGCTTAGCGGGACCGGGACGAGACTACAATGAGCAGTTCTTC.